The 2 T cell receptor beta chains reported below all come from one sample, sequenced in a study of tumor-infiltrating lymphocytes in primary liver carcinoma. With a constant-region primer, TCR beta cDNA was made from approximately 500 ng of total RNA. Amplification in three nested multiplex PCR rounds with slightly modified ARM-PCR gave rise to TCR beta libraries. The first two PCR rounds used TRBV1-TRBV30 primers with a Cbeta primer, about 9 cycles each. TCRdb re-called the multiplex PCR reads with MiXCR, one entry per CDR3 protein. The sample shows roughly 40,000 distinct CDR3 sequences, roughly 80% of them seen only once. Joint extraction of RNA and DNA used about 17-31 mg of bulk tissue that was unsorted. Sequencing used tumor-adjacent normal liver tissue. These receptors originate from a woman younger than 45 with primary liver carcinoma and hepatitis B virus infection.

Note on this clonotype: This could be a read error, since a much larger clone is one nucleotide away. V is TRBV11-2 and J is TRBJ2-7, with D unresolved. The CDR3 has 13 amino acids. The germline gives CDR1 SGHAT, CDR2 FQNNGV. Deletions cut 7 bases from V and 6 bases from J, with 16 bases between. CDR3 nucleotides: TGTGCCAGCAACCCCTCGAATACGGGCGAGCAGTACTTC. Its protein is CASNPSNTGEQYF.

In this sample, this clonotype turned up many times. The CDR3, as DNA: TGCGCCAGCAGCGCAGGGGACCTGAACACTGAAGCTTTCTTT. Protein sequence: CASSAGDLNTEAFF. The V and J genes are TRBV5-1 and TRBJ1-1, with D perhaps TRBD1 (6 bases). Germline CDR1 and CDR2: SGHRS and YFSETQ. CDR3 size: 14 residues. Trimming removed 4 bases at V and 0 bases at J, with 10 bases between.